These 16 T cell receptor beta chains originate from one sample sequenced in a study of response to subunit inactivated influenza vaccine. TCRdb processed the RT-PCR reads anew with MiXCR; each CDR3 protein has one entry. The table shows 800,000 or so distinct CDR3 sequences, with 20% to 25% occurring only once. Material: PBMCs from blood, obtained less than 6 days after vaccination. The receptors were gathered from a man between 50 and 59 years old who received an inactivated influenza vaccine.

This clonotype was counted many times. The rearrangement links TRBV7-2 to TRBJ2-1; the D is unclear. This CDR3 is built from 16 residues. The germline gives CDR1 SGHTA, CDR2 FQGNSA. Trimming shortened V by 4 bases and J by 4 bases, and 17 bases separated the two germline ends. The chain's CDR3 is CASSSDLRIPYNEQFF. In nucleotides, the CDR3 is TGTGCCAGCAGCTCAGACCTTCGAATACCTTACAATGAGCAGTTCTTC.

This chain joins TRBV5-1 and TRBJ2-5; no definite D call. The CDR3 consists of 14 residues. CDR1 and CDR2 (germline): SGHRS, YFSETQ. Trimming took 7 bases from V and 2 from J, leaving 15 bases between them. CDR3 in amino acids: CASLAPTIQETQYF. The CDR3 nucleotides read TGCGCCAGCTTGGCCCCGACAATTCAAGAGACCCAGTACTTC.

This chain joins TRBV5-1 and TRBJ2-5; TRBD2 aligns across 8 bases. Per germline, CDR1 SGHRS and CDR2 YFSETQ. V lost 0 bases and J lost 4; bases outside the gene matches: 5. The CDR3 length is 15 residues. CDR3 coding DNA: TGCGCCAGCAGCTTGGTACCGGGAGGGCCAGAGACCCAGTACTTC. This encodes CASSLVPGGPETQYF. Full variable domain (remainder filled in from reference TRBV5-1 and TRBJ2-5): KAGVTQTPRYLIKTRGQQVTLSCSPISGHRSVSWYQQTPGQGLQFLFEYFSETQRNKGNFPGRFSGRQFSNSRSEMNVSTLELGDSALYLCASSLVPGGPETQYFGPGTRLLVL.

DNA for the CDR3: TGTGCCAGCAGTTACCGCCGAGGGGGCGACGAGCAGTACTTC. It is translated as CASSYRRGGDEQYF. This chain connects TRBV6-5 to TRBJ2-7, with 7 nucleotides matching TRBD1. The CDR3 is 14 residues long. J gave up 5 bases and V 2 bases, and 6 bases lay outside the gene matches. Germline V gene sequence: CDR1 MNHEY, CDR2 SVGAGI.

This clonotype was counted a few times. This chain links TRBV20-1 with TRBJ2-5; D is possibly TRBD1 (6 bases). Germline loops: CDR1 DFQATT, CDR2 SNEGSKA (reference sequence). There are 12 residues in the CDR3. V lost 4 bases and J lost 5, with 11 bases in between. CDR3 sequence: CSAKTGIETQYF. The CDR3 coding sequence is TGCAGTGCTAAAACAGGGATTGAGACCCAGTACTTC.

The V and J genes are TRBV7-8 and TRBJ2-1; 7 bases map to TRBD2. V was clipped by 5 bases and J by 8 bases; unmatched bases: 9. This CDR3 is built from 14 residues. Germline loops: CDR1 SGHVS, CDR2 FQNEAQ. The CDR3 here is CASSNGLVGHEQFF. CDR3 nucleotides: TGTGCCAGCAGCAACGGACTAGTCGGGCATGAGCAGTTCTTC.

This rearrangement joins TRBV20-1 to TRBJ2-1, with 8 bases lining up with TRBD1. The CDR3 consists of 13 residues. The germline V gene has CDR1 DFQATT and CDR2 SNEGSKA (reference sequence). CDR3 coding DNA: TGCACCCCCGGAGGTCAGGGGGCCTGGAAGCAGTTCTTC. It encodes CTPGGQGAWKQFF.

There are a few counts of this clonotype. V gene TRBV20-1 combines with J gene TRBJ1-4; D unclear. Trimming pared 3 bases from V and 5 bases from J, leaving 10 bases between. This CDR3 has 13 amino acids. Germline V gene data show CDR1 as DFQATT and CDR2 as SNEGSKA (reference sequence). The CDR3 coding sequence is TGCAGTGCTAGCCGGCAGAAAAATGAAAAACTGTTTTTT. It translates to CSASRQKNEKLFF.

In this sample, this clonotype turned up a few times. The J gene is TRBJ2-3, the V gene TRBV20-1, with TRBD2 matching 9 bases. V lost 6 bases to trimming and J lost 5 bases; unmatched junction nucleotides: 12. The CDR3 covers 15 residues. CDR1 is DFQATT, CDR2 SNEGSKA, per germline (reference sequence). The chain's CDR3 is CSAEKGSGRIDTQYF. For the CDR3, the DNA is TGCAGTGCAGAAAAGGGTAGCGGGAGAATAGATACGCAGTATTTT.

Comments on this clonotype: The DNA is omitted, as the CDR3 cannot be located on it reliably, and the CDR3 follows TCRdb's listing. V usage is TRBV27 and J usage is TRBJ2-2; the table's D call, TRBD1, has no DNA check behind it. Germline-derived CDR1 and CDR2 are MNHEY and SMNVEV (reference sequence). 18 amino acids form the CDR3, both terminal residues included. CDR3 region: CASSILGVQTGNTGELFF.

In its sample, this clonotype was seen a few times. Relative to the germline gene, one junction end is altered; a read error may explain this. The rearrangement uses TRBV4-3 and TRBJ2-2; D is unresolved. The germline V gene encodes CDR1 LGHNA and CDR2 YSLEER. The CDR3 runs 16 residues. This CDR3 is CASSQESISNTGELFF. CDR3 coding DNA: TGCGCCAGTAGCCAAGAATCGATTTCGAACACCGGGGAGCTGTTTTTT.

CDR3 DNA sequence: TGTGCCAGCAGTTGGGGGACAGGGGCTGAGCAGTTCTTC. Residues: CASSWGTGAEQFF. This chain links TRBV27 with TRBJ2-1, with 10 bases matching TRBD1. CDR3 length: 13 amino acids. From germline, CDR1 is MNHEY and CDR2 SMNVEV (reference sequence). With 4 bases clipped from V and 9 bases from J, the junction kept 3 bases outside the gene matches.

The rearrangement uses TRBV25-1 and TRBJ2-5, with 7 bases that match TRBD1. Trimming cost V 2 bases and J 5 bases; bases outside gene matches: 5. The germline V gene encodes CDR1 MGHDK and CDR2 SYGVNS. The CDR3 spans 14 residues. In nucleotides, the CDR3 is TGTGCCAGCAGTGAAACAGGGGCGGGCGAGACCCAGTACTTC. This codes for CASSETGAGETQYF.

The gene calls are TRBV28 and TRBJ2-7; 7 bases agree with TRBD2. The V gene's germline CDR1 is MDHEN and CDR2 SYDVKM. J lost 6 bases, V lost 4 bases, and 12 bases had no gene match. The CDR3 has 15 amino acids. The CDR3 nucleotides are TGTGCCAGCAGTTCCCTGGGACTACTCAGGCTCGAGCAGTACTTC. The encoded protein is CASSSLGLLRLEQYF.

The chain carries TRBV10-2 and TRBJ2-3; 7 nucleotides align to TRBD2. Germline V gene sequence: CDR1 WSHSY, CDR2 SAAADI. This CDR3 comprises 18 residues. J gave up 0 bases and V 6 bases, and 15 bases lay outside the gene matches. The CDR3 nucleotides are TGCGCCAGCAGGCTCCCCCTACTAGCGAGCACTAGCACAGATACGCAGTATTTT. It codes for CASRLPLLASTSTDTQYF.

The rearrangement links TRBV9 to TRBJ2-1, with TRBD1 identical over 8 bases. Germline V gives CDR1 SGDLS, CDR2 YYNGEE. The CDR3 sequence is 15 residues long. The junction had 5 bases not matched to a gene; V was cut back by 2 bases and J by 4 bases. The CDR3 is CASSVAGTGYNEQFF. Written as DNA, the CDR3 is TGTGCCAGCAGCGTCGCAGGGACAGGTTACAATGAGCAGTTCTTC.